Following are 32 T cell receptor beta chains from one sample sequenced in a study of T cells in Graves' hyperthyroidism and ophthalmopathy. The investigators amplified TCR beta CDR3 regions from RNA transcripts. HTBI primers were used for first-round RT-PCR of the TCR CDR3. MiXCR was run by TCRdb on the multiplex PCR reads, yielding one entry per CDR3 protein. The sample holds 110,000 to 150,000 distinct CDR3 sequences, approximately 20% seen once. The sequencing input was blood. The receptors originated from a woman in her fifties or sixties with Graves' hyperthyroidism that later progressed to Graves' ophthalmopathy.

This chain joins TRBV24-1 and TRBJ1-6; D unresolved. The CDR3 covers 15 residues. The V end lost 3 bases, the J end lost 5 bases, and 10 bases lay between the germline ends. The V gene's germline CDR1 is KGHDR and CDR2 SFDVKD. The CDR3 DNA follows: TGTGCCACCAGTGATGGCGGCCGAGATAATTCACCCCTCCACTTT. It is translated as CATSDGGRDNSPLHF.

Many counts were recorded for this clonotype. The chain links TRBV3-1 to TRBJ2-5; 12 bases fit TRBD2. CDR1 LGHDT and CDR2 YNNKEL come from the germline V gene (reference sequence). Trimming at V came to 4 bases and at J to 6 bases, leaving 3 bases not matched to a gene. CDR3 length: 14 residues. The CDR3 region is CASSRLAGGQTQYF. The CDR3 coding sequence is TGTGCCAGCAGCCGGCTAGCGGGAGGGCAGACCCAGTACTTC.

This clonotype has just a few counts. CDR3 sequence (DNA): TGTGCTAGTGCCCCACTCCCATCGGGAGGCTACACCTTC. Its translation: CASAPLPSGGYTF. The chain has TRBV12-5 and TRBJ1-2; no definite D call. V shed 7 bases and J shed 8 bases, with 17 bases lying between them. The CDR3 consists of 13 residues. CDR1 and CDR2 from the germline V gene are LGHNT and FRNRAP.

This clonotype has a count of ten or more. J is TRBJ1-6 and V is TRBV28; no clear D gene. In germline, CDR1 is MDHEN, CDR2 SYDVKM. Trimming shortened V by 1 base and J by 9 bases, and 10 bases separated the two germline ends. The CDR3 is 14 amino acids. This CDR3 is CASSLYDAGSPLHF. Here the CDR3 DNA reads TGTGCCAGCAGTTTATACGACGCCGGTTCACCCCTCCACTTT.

CDR3 region: CASMTGTYSTEAFF. CDR3 in DNA: TGTGCCAGTATGACAGGGACGTATTCCACTGAAGCTTTCTTT. The chain is built from TRBV19 and TRBJ1-1, with 7 bases fitting TRBD1. Trimming took 7 bases from V and 4 from J; bases not matched to a gene: 9. The CDR3 totals 14 residues. Looked up from germline, CDR1 is LNHDA and CDR2 is SQIVND (reference sequence).

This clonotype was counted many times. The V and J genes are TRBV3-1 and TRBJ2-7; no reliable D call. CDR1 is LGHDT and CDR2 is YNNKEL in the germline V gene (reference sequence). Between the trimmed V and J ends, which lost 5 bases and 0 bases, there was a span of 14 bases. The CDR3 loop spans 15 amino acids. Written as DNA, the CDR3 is TGTGCCAGCAGCGTTTTAGGACGAAGCTCCTACGAGCAGTACTTC. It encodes CASSVLGRSSYEQYF.

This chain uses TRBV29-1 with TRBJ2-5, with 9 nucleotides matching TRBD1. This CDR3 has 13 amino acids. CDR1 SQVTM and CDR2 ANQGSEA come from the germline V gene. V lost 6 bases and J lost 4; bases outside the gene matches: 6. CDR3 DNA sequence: TGCAGCGTCCCCACGGACAGGGGAGAGACCCAGTACTTC. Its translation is CSVPTDRGETQYF.

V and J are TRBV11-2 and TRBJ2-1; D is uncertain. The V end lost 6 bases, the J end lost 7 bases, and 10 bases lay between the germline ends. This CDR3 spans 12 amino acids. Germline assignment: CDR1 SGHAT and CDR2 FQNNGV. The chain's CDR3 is CASRTPRNEQFF. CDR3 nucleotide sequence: TGTGCCAGCAGAACACCTCGAAATGAGCAGTTCTTC.

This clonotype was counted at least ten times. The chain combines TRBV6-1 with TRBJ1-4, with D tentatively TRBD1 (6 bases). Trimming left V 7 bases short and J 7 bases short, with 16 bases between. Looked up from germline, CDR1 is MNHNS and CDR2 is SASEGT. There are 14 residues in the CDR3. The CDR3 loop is CASTERGLGEKLFF. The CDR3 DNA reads TGTGCCAGCACCGAACGGGGGCTCGGTGAAAAACTGTTTTTT.

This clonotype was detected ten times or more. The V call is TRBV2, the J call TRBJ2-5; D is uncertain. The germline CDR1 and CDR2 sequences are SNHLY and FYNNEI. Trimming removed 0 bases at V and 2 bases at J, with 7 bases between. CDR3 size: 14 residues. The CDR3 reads CASSEAGKQETQYF. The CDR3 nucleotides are TGTGCCAGCAGTGAAGCGGGAAAACAAGAGACCCAGTACTTC.

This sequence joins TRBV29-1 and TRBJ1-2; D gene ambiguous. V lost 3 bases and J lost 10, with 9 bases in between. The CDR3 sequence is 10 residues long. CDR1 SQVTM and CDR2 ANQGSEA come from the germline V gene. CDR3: CSVDSTAYTF. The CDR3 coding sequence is TGCAGCGTTGACTCCACCGCCTACACCTTC.

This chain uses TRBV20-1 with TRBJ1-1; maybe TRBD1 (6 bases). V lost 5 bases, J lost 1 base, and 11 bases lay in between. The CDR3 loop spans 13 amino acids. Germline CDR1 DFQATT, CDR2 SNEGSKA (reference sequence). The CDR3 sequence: CSAPQGRNTEAFF. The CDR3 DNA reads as TGCAGTGCTCCTCAGGGGAGGAACACTGAAGCTTTCTTT.

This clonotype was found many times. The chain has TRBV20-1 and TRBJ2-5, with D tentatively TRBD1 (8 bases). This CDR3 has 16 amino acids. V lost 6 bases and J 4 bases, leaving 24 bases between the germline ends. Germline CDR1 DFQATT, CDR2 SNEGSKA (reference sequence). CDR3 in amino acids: CSARGDWTGRGETQYF. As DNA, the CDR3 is TGCAGTGCCCGGGGGGACTGGACAGGGCGAGGAGAGACCCAGTACTTC.

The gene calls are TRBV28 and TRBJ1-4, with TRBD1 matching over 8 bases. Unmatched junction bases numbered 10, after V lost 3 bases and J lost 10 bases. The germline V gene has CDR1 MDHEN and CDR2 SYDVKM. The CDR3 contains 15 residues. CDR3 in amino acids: CASSFRTGQKVKLFF. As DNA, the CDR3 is TGTGCCAGCAGTTTCAGGACAGGGCAAAAGGTAAAACTGTTTTTT.

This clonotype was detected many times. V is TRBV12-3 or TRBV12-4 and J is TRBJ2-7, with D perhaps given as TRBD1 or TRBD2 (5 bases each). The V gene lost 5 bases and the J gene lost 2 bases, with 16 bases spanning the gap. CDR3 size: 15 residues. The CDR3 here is CASSPFRGSPYEQYF. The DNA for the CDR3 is TGTGCCAGCAGTCCCTTTCGGGGCAGTCCCTACGAGCAGTACTTC.

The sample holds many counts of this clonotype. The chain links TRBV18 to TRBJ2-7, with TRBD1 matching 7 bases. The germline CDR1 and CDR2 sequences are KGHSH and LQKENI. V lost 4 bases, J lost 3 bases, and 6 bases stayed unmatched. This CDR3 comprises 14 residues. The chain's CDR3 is CASSLGTENYEQYF. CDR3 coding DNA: TGTGCCAGCTCACTCGGGACAGAAAACTACGAGCAGTACTTC.

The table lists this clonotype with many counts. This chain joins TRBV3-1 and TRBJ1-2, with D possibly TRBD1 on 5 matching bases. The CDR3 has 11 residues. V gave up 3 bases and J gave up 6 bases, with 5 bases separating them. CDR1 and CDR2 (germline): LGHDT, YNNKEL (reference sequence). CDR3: CASSQGDGYTF. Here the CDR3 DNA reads TGTGCCAGCAGCCAGGGGGATGGCTACACCTTC.

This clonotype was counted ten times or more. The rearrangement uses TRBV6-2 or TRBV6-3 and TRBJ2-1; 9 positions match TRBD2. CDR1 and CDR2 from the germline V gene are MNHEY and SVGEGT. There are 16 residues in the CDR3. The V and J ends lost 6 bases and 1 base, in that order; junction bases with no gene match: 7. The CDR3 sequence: CASRGLAGKSYNEQFF. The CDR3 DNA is TGTGCCAGCAGGGGGCTAGCGGGGAAGTCCTACAATGAGCAGTTCTTC.

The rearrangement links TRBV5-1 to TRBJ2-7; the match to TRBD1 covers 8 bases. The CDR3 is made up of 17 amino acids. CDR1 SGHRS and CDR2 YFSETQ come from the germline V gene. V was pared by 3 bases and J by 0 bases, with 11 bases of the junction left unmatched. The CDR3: CASSSIAGGRSSYEQYF. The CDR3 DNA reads TGCGCCAGCAGCTCCATTGCAGGGGGCAGGAGCTCCTACGAGCAGTACTTC.

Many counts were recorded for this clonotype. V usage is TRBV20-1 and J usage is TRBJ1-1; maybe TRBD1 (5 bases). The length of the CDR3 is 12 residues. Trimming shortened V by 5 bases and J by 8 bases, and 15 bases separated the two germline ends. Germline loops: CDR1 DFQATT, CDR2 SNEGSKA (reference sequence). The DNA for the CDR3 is TGCAGTGCTCACACGCCTGGGGCCGAAGCTTTCTTT. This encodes CSAHTPGAEAFF.

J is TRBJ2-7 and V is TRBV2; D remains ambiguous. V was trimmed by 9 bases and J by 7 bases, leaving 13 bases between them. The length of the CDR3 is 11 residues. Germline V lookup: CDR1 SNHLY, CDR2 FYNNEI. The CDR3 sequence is CASAIMHEQYF. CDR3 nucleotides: TGTGCCAGTGCGATTATGCATGAGCAGTACTTC.

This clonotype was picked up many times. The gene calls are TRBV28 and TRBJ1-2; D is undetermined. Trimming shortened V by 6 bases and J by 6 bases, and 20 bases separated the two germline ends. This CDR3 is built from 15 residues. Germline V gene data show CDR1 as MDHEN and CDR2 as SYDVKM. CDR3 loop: CASRGDRRIHDGYTF. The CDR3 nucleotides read TGTGCCAGCAGGGGTGATCGGCGCATTCACGATGGCTACACCTTC.

The CDR3 protein is CASSYIGDTEAFF. The CDR3 DNA is TGTGCCAGCAGTTACATTGGGGACACTGAAGCTTTCTTT. The V gene is TRBV6-6, the J gene TRBJ1-1, with D unresolved. Germline CDR1 reads MNHNY; CDR2 reads SVGAGI (reference sequence). This CDR3 is built from 13 residues. Trimming took off 2 bases at V and 3 bases at J, with 7 bases between the two ends.

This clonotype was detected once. The chain's CDR3 is CASSLYTGADTQYF. In nucleotides, the CDR3 is TGTGCCAGCAGCTTATATACAGGGGCAGATACGCAGTATTTT. The chain recombines TRBV9 with TRBJ2-3; 7 positions agree with TRBD1. The V and J ends lost 4 bases and 4 bases, in that order; junction bases with no gene match: 6. The CDR3 totals 14 residues. The V gene's germline CDR1 is SGDLS and CDR2 YYNGEE.

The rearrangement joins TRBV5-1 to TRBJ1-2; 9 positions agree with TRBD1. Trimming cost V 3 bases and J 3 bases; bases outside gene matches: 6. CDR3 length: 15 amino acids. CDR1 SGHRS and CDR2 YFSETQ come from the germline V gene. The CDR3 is CASSWGQGTYYGYTF. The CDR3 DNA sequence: TGCGCCAGCAGCTGGGGACAGGGAACTTACTATGGCTACACCTTC.

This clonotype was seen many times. The CDR3: CASSLGGRRAGELFF. Here the CDR3 DNA reads TGTGCCAGCAGTTTGGGGGGGCGCAGGGCCGGGGAGCTGTTTTTT. V and J are TRBV28 and TRBJ2-2; weak D call: TRBD2 (7 bases). Trimming took off 3 bases at V and 6 bases at J, with 14 bases between the two ends. Germline assignment: CDR1 MDHEN and CDR2 SYDVKM. CDR3 size: 15 residues. The whole variable domain, filled in from reference TRBV28 and TRBJ2-2, reads DVKVTQSSRYLVKRTGEKVFLECVQDMDHENMFWYRQDPGLGLRLIYFSYDVKMKEKGDIPEGYSVSREKKERFSLILESASTNQTSMYLCASSLGGRRAGELFFGEGSRLTVL.

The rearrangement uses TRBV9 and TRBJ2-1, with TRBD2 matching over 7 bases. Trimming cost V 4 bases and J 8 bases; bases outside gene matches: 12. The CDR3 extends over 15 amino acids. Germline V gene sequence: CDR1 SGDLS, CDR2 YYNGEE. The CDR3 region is CASSYTSAGVDEQFF. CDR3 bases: TGTGCCAGCAGCTATACTAGCGCGGGGGTGGATGAGCAGTTCTTC.

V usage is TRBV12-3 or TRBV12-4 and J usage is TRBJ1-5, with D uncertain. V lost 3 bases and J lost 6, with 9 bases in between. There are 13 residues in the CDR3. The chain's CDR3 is CASSFKGPQPQHF. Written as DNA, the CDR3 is TGTGCCAGCAGTTTTAAGGGTCCTCAGCCCCAGCATTTT.

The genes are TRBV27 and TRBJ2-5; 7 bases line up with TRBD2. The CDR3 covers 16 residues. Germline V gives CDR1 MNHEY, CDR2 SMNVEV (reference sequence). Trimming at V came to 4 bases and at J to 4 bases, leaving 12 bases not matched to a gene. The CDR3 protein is CASSWSGGGPRETQYF. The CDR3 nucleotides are TGTGCCAGCAGTTGGTCCGGGGGAGGGCCGCGAGAGACCCAGTACTTC.

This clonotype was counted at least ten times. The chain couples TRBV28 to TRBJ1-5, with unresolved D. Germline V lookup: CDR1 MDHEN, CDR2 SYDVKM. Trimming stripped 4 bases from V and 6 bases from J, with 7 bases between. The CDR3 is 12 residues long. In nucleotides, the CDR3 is TGTGCCAGCAGTTACGTCGTTCAGCCCCAGCATTTT. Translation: CASSYVVQPQHF.

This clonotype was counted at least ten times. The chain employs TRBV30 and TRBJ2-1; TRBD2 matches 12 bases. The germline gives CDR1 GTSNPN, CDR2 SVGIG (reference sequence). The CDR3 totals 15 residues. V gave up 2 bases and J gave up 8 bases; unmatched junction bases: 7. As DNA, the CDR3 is TGTGCCTGGAGTCCTCCACTAGCGGGAGGCGATGAGCAGTTCTTC. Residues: CAWSPPLAGGDEQFF.

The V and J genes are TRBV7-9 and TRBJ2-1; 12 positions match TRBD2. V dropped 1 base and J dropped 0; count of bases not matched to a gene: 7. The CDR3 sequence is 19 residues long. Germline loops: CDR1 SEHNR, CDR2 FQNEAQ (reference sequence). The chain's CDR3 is CASSLESLAGGSSYNEQFF. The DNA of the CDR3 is TGTGCCAGCAGCTTAGAGTCCCTAGCGGGAGGGAGCTCCTACAATGAGCAGTTCTTC. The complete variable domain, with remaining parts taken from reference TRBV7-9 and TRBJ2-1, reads DTGVSQNPRHKITKRGQNVTFRCDPISEHNRLYWYRQTLGQGPEFLTYFQNEAQLEKSRLLSDRFSAERPKGSFSTLEIQRTEQGDSAMYLCASSLESLAGGSSYNEQFFGPGTRLTVL.